The 4 T cell receptor beta chains below all came from one sample that was sequenced in a study of early T cells in non-severe SARS-CoV-2 infection (dated by TCRdb to the early 2020s). The method was 5' RACE. Sequencing took place on a NextSeq 500. TCRdb reprocessing: public reads trimmed at Q25 with fastp, clones called with MiXCR, in-frame beta chains kept. Each CDR3 protein gets just one entry, which takes the most common genes and DNA from the rows behind it. The sample contains about 130,000 distinct CDR3 sequences, approximately 15% of them found a single time. Together, the top ten hold 21% of the sample. Sequencing input: whole blood. The receptors originated from an adult who was a healthcare worker with PCR-confirmed SARS-CoV-2 infection or an uninfected control (not recorded which).

This clonotype has a handful of counts. The chain couples TRBV7-6 to TRBJ2-4, with D possibly being TRBD2 (6 bases). CDR1 and CDR2 (germline): SGHVS, FNYEAQ. V lost 5 bases and J lost 8, with 13 bases in between. CDR3 length equals 13 residues. CDR3 in DNA: TGTGCCAGCAGCCCCCGGGGGTCGGACATTCAGTACTTC. Its translation: CASSPRGSDIQYF.

This clonotype was observed a few times. The chain links TRBV24-1 to TRBJ2-1; D may be TRBD1 (6 bases). Trimming shortened V by 2 bases and J by 7 bases, and 8 bases separated the two germline ends. The CDR3 extends over 13 amino acids. Germline V gives CDR1 KGHDR, CDR2 SFDVKD. The CDR3: CATSDSGVNEQFF. The CDR3 DNA sequence: TGTGCCACCAGTGATTCAGGGGTAAATGAGCAGTTCTTC.

This clonotype was detected a few times. Here the CDR3 reads CSATVESSGANVLTF. The CDR3 DNA reads TGCAGTGCTACCGTAGAGAGCTCTGGGGCCAACGTCCTGACTTTC. The chain couples TRBV20-1 to TRBJ2-6; D unresolved. Trimming removed 4 bases from V and 0 bases from J, with 10 bases in between. The germline gives CDR1 DFQATT, CDR2 SNEGSKA (reference sequence). The CDR3 length is 15 residues.

Only a few counts were recorded for this clonotype. J is TRBJ1-2 and V is TRBV20-1; D perhaps matches TRBD1 (5 bases). Germline CDR1 is DFQATT and CDR2 is SNEGSKA (reference sequence). The CDR3 has 13 amino acids. Between the trimmed V and J ends, which lost 0 bases and 4 bases, there was a span of 9 bases. CDR3 coding DNA: TGCAGTGCTAGAGATCCGGGGGGCTATGGCTACACCTTC. Its translation: CSARDPGGYGYTF.